The 28 T cell receptor beta chains presented below share a single source sample, sequenced in a study of shared T cell receptors in the human thymus. Repertoires were generated with immunoSEQ multiplex PCR, while TCRdb's copy carries only in-frame clones and drops some. Found here are hundreds of thousands of clones, approximately 80% of them singletons; the top ten hold 0.01% to 0.015%. These data were also reused for a study on human thymus T cells.

Input material: thymocytes. Source of these receptors: a boy under three years old with a congenital heart defect.

With regard to this clone: Other DNA sequences in the sample encode the same CDR3. The genes are TRBV4-2 and TRBJ2-7, with a possible D match to TRBD2 (6 bases). The V and J ends lost 0 bases and 3 bases respectively, with 9 bases between them. The CDR3 has 14 residues. Germline CDR1 is LGHNA and CDR2 is YNFKEQ. The CDR3 reads CASSQEEGSYEQYF. DNA of the CDR3: TGTGCCAGCAGCCAAGAGGAGGGGAGCTACGAGCAGTACTTC.

The chain uses TRBV7-8 and TRBJ2-3; 14 bases are a match to TRBD2. Germline CDR1 is SGHVS and CDR2 is FQNEAQ. The length of the CDR3 is 17 residues. V lost 4 bases, J lost 4 bases, and 7 bases stayed unmatched. The CDR3 loop is CASSSEGLAGDADTQYF. In nucleotides, the CDR3 is TGTGCCAGCAGCTCTGAGGGACTAGCGGGAGACGCAGATACGCAGTATTTT. Full variable domain (outside the CDR3, taken from reference TRBV7-8 and TRBJ2-3): GAGVSQSPRYKVAKRGQDVALRCDPISGHVSLFWYQQALGQGPEFLTYFQNEAQLDKSGLPSDRFFAERPEGSVSTLKIQRTQQEDSAVYLCASSSEGLAGDADTQYFGPGTRLTVL.

The chain combines TRBV9 with TRBJ2-3; D may be TRBD2 (6 bases). Germline CDR1 and CDR2: SGDLS and YYNGEE. The CDR3 consists of 15 residues. V lost 0 bases, J lost 2 bases, and 10 bases lay in between. The CDR3 DNA reads as TGTGCCAGCAGCGTAGAATGGGGGGACACAGATACGCAGTATTTT. It yields the protein CASSVEWGDTDTQYF.

V usage is TRBV5-1 and J usage is TRBJ1-1, with TRBD1 as a possible D gene (6 bases). This CDR3 has 14 residues. The V gene lost 4 bases and the J gene lost 4 bases, with 14 bases spanning the gap. CDR1 is SGHRS and CDR2 is YFSETQ in the germline V gene. The CDR3 region is CASSTAGATTEAFF. The CDR3 DNA reads TGCGCCAGCAGCACCGCGGGGGCGACCACTGAAGCTTTCTTT.

This chain links TRBV27 with TRBJ2-7; D is uncertain. CDR1 and CDR2 from the germline V gene are MNHEY and SMNVEV (reference sequence). CDR3 length: 14 amino acids. Trimming removed 6 bases from V and 4 bases from J, with 16 bases in between. CDR3 DNA: TGTGCCAGCAGCCCCACCGGGTTCTATTACGAGCAGTACTTC. Translating it yields CASSPTGFYYEQYF.

The rearrangement links TRBV30 to TRBJ2-5; 10 bases agree with TRBD2. The CDR3 is made up of 14 amino acids. The germline V gene encodes CDR1 GTSNPN and CDR2 SVGIG (reference sequence). V was clipped by 4 bases and J by 11 bases; unmatched bases: 13. This chain's CDR3 is CAWIPSGRAKEQYF. The CDR3 DNA sequence: TGTGCCTGGATTCCTAGCGGGAGAGCCAAAGAGCAGTACTTC.

The chain carries TRBV11-3 and TRBJ2-2, with 10 bases identical to TRBD2. The CDR3 loop spans 18 amino acids. Germline V gives CDR1 SGHNT, CDR2 YENEEA. With V trimmed by 11 bases and J by 5 bases, 20 bases remained unmatched. CDR3 DNA sequence: TGTGCCGCCACTATCAGGGGGCTAGCGGGAGAGGTTACCGGGGAGCTGTTTTTT. It codes for CAATIRGLAGEVTGELFF.

This chain uses TRBV15 with TRBJ1-4; TRBD1 matches at 7 bases. The CDR3 is made up of 15 amino acids. V lost 2 bases and J lost 5; bases outside the gene matches: 5. CDR1 is LNHNV and CDR2 is YYDKDF in the germline V gene (reference sequence). The CDR3 region is CATSRSQGRNEKLFF. For the CDR3, the DNA is TGTGCCACCAGCAGATCACAGGGGAGGAATGAAAAACTGTTTTTT.

V gene TRBV7-6 combines with J gene TRBJ2-3, with a weak D call TRBD2 (5 bases). The CDR3 is 18 amino acids. The ends were cut back, 0 bases at V and 1 base at J, with 17 bases in the middle. Germline-derived CDR1 and CDR2 are SGHVS and FNYEAQ. Written as DNA, the CDR3 is TGTGCCAGCAGCTTAGCGGGAGCCCTGCTCTCGGGCACAGATACGCAGTATTTT. It specifies CASSLAGALLSGTDTQYF.

The V and J genes are TRBV5-1 and TRBJ2-7; D not certain. The CDR3 totals 14 residues. From germline, CDR1 is SGHRS and CDR2 YFSETQ. Trimming shortened V by 0 bases and J by 3 bases, and 10 bases separated the two germline ends. The CDR3 protein is CASSLGAEDYEQYF. For the CDR3, the DNA is TGCGCCAGCAGCTTGGGTGCGGAAGACTACGAGCAGTACTTC.

This clone was counted a few times. V usage is TRBV20-1 and J usage is TRBJ2-7, with D perhaps TRBD2 (5 bases). Germline loops: CDR1 DFQATT, CDR2 SNEGSKA (reference sequence). CDR3 size: 11 residues. Trimming left V 1 base short and J 9 bases short, with 10 bases between. CDR3 coding DNA: TGCAGTGCTAGAGGAGGACTTGGGCAGTACTTC. It encodes CSARGGLGQYF.

The count of this clone is one. This sequence joins TRBV27 and TRBJ2-3, with D unclear. The V end lost 4 bases, the J end lost 1 base, and 9 bases lay between the germline ends. Germline V lookup: CDR1 MNHEY, CDR2 SMNVEV (reference sequence). The CDR3 loop spans 14 amino acids. DNA of the CDR3: TGTGCCAGCAGTTGTGGCCAGGGCACAGATACGCAGTATTTT. It codes for CASSCGQGTDTQYF.

This chain connects TRBV6-1 to TRBJ1-1; D gene unclear. Germline V lookup: CDR1 MNHNS, CDR2 SASEGT. The germline V and J ends were trimmed by 6 bases and 4 bases, with 12 bases remaining between them. The CDR3 is 13 amino acids. CDR3 in DNA: TGTGCCAGCAGCGCCACCGGAGGCACTGAAGCTTTCTTT. Translating gives CASSATGGTEAFF.

This clone was detected once. The chain links TRBV12-1 to TRBJ2-7; the table's D call of TRBD1 was not tested on the DNA. TRBV12-1 constitutes a pseudogene. The CDR3 is made up of 18 amino acids. The CDR3 spells CASSFSASQGLSSYEQYF. The CDR3 coding sequence is TGTGCCAGCAGCTTTAGTGCCTCCCAGGGTTTGAGCTCCTACGAGCAGTACTTC.

The chain links TRBV30 to TRBJ2-1; 12 nucleotides align to TRBD2. Per germline, CDR1 GTSNPN and CDR2 SVGIG (reference sequence). Unmatched junction bases numbered 8, after V lost 2 bases and J lost 0 bases. The CDR3 runs 18 residues. CDR3 in amino acids: CAWSFPMTSGSSYNEQFF. CDR3 coding DNA: TGTGCCTGGAGTTTCCCAATGACTAGCGGGAGCTCCTACAATGAGCAGTTCTTC.

A single count supports this clone. V gene TRBV5-5 combines with J gene TRBJ1-5, with a weak D call TRBD1 (6 bases). CDR1 is SGHKS, CDR2 YYEKEE, per germline (reference sequence). Trimming removed 4 bases from V and 5 bases from J, with 16 bases in between. The CDR3 is 15 residues long. The CDR3 region is CASSLRGGGDQPQHF. In DNA, the CDR3 is TGTGCCAGCAGCCTCAGGGGAGGGGGGGATCAGCCCCAGCATTTT.

This chain connects TRBV7-9 to TRBJ1-2; no definite D call. The V end lost 5 bases, the J end lost 7 bases, and 14 bases lay between the germline ends. Germline V gene sequence: CDR1 SEHNR, CDR2 FQNEAQ (reference sequence). The CDR3 runs 13 residues. The CDR3 DNA reads TGTGCCAGCAGCCCCTCGGGGAAAGGTGGCTACACCTTC. This translates into CASSPSGKGGYTF.

This chain uses TRBV7-2 with TRBJ2-1, with D possibly being TRBD2 (5 bases). The CDR3 has 14 residues. V dropped 3 bases and J dropped 4 bases, with 10 bases sitting between them. CDR1 and CDR2 (germline): SGHTA, FQGNSA. DNA of the CDR3: TGTGCCAGCAGCTTTCCGGGGATATACAATGAGCAGTTCTTC. Protein sequence: CASSFPGIYNEQFF.

The chain combines TRBV4-2 with TRBJ2-2, with 11 positions matching TRBD1. With 1 base clipped from V and 3 bases from J, the junction kept 4 bases outside the gene matches. Germline values: CDR1 LGHNA, CDR2 YNFKEQ. This CDR3 is built from 17 residues. CDR3 region: CASSQGGGQGDTGELFF. CDR3 DNA: TGTGCCAGCAGCCAAGGGGGGGGACAGGGGGACACCGGGGAGCTGTTTTTT.

The chain employs TRBV6-1 and TRBJ1-2, with 11 bases identical to TRBD1. Germline CDR1 MNHNS, CDR2 SASEGT. Trimming cost V 7 bases and J 6 bases; bases outside gene matches: 10. The CDR3 sequence is 15 residues long. The CDR3 nucleotides are TGTGCCAGCAAGGGTAGGACAGGGGGCGTGAATGGCTACACCTTC. It codes for CASKGRTGGVNGYTF.

The DNA for the CDR3 is TGTGCCAGCAGTTCCTCAGGACAGCTCCTGAACACTGAAGCTTTCTTT. Translated, it gives CASSSSGQLLNTEAFF. The chain couples TRBV5-6 to TRBJ1-1, with D maybe TRBD1 (6 bases). CDR1 is SGHDT and CDR2 is YYEEEE in the germline V gene. Trimming removed 5 bases from V and 0 bases from J, with 17 bases in between. The CDR3 totals 16 residues.

The chain uses TRBV5-1 and TRBJ2-5, with 8 bases fitting TRBD2. Looked up from germline, CDR1 is SGHRS and CDR2 is YFSETQ. The CDR3 runs to 18 residues. Trimming cost V 6 bases and J 5 bases; bases outside gene matches: 21. The CDR3, as DNA: TGCGCCAGCAAAAGCAACTTAGGAGCGGGAGCCTCGGTGGAGACCCAGTACTTC. Translation gives CASKSNLGAGASVETQYF. The full variable domain, its missing parts supplied by reference TRBV5-1 and TRBJ2-5, is KAGVTQTPRYLIKTRGQQVTLSCSPISGHRSVSWYQQTPGQGLQFLFEYFSETQRNKGNFPGRFSGRQFSNSRSEMNVSTLELGDSALYLCASKSNLGAGASVETQYFGPGTRLLVL.

The gene calls are TRBV5-4 and TRBJ2-5; D is perhaps TRBD1 (6 bases). This CDR3 comprises 14 residues. From germline, CDR1 is SGHNT and CDR2 YYREEE (reference sequence). The V gene lost 4 bases and the J gene lost 5 bases, with 15 bases spanning the gap. DNA of the CDR3: TGTGCCAGCAGCCGAATGGGGGCAGGCGAGACCCAGTACTTC. Amino acids: CASSRMGAGETQYF.

This chain uses TRBV7-9 with TRBJ2-7; D is possibly TRBD2 (5 bases). The germline V gene encodes CDR1 SEHNR and CDR2 FQNEAQ (reference sequence). There are 13 residues in the CDR3. Trimming left V 4 bases short and J 4 bases short, with 11 bases between. This CDR3 reads CASSSRGDYEQYF. CDR3 in DNA: TGTGCCAGCAGCTCCCGGGGTGATTACGAGCAGTACTTC.

The gene calls are TRBV28 and TRBJ2-1; D is unresolved. Germline CDR1 and CDR2: MDHEN and SYDVKM. This CDR3 comprises 17 residues. Trimming took off 7 bases at V and 0 bases at J, with 19 bases between the two ends. CDR3 in amino acids: CASTTPLGSNSYNEQFF. DNA of the CDR3: TGTGCCAGCACCACCCCCCTAGGTTCTAACTCCTACAATGAGCAGTTCTTC.

The rearrangement uses TRBV10-2 and TRBJ2-1; tentative D call: TRBD2 (5 bases). The CDR3 has 14 amino acids. Germline CDR1 is WSHSY and CDR2 is SAAADI. V lost 6 bases, J lost 4 bases, and 13 bases lay in between. The CDR3 reads CASRKDLRYNEQFF. The CDR3, as DNA: TGCGCCAGCAGAAAGGACTTGCGGTACAATGAGCAGTTCTTC.

This clone was counted between two and nine times. The chain carries TRBV4-3 and TRBJ2-1; TRBD2 might be the D (5 bases). The V gene lost 6 bases and the J gene lost 4 bases, with 13 bases spanning the gap. Per the germline V gene, CDR1 is LGHNA and CDR2 is YSLEER. This CDR3 has 14 residues. In nucleotides, the CDR3 is TGCGCCAGCAGAATTGGGAGAGAATACAATGAGCAGTTCTTC. This sequence encodes CASRIGREYNEQFF.

This chain joins TRBV7-3 and TRBJ2-7, with D possibly TRBD1 on 5 matching bases. This CDR3 is built from 13 residues. Trimming took off 1 base at V and 4 bases at J, with 8 bases between the two ends. The germline CDR1 and CDR2 sequences are SGHTA and FQGTGA. The CDR3 DNA sequence: TGTGCCAGCAGCTTAAATAAGGGGTACGAGCAGTACTTC. It is translated as CASSLNKGYEQYF. Variable domain in full (rest from reference TRBV7-3 and TRBJ2-7): GAGVSQTPSNKVTEKGKYVELRCDPISGHTALYWYRQSLGQGPEFLIYFQGTGAADDSGLPNDRFFAVRPEGSVSTLKIQRTERGDSAVYLCASSLNKGYEQYFGPGTRLTVT.